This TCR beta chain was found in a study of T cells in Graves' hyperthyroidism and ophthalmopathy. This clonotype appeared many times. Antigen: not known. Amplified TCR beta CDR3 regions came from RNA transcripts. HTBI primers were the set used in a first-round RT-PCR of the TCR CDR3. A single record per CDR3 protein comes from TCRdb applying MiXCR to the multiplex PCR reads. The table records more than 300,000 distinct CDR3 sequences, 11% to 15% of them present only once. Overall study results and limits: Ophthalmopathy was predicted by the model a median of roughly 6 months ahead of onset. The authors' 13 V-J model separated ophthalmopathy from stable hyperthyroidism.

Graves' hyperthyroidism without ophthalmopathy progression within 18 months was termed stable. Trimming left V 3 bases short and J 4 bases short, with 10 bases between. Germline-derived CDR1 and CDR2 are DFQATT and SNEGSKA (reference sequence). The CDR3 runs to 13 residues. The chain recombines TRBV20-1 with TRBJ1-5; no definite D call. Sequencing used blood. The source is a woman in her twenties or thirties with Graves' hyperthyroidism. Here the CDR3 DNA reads TGCAGTGCTAGTTTATCCGGAAATCAGCCCCAGCATTTT. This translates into CSASLSGNQPQHF.